This is a list of T cell receptor beta chains from one sample in a study of response to subunit inactivated influenza vaccine. TCRdb analysed the RT-PCR reads with MiXCR anew, one entry per CDR3 protein. Of around 850,000 distinct CDR3 sequences in the sample, 15% to 20% were seen once. The sample in question was PBMCs from blood, obtained 5 days after vaccination. These receptors came from a man aged 50 or older who received an inactivated influenza vaccine. The CDR3 runs from the conserved cysteine through the conserved F or W. A D gene is named only where the DNA matches it firmly. Expanded clones get a size class; other rows say once, few or many, or leave the size out.

DNA: TGTGCCAGCAGCCAAGGGACGTCCGGCACTGAAGCTTTCTTT
CDR3: CASSQGTSGTEAFF
J: TRBJ1-1
V: TRBV7-9
D: NA
length: 14
size: few

DNA: TGTGCCAGCAGAGGACAGGGTCCAAGGCAGCCCCAGCATTTT
CDR3: CASRGQGPRQPQHF
J: TRBJ1-5
V: TRBV12-3/TRBV12-4
D: TRBD1
length: 14
size: NA

DNA: TGTGCCAGCGGCCGGGACAGCCATTTGGATACGCAGTATTTT
CDR3: CASGRDSHLDTQYF
J: TRBJ2-3
V: TRBV2
D: TRBD1
length: 14
size: NA

DNA: TGTGCCAGCAGCTTGGTTCGGGGACTAGCGGACGATGAGCAGTTCTTC
CDR3: CASSLVRGLADDEQFF
J: TRBJ2-1
V: TRBV7-2
D: TRBD2
length: 16
size: few

DNA: TGTGCCAGCAGTCCTCGCCAGCGGTTATACGAGCAGTACTTC
CDR3: CASSPRQRLYEQYF
J: TRBJ2-7
V: TRBV28
D: NA
length: 14
size: few

DNA: TGTGCCAGCAGCTCCTTAGCGGTCCGGAACACCGGGGAGCTGTTTTTT
CDR3: CASSSLAVRNTGELFF
J: TRBJ2-2
V: TRBV13
D: NA
length: 16
size: few

DNA: TGTGCCAGCAGCAATAGGTTAGGGGGCGTTTCAGATACGCAGTATTTT
CDR3: CASSNRLGGVSDTQYF
J: TRBJ2-3
V: TRBV7-2
D: TRBD1
length: 16
size: few

DNA: TGTGCCAGCAGGGCCGGGACAGCCCCGGTCTTTGTGCAGTTCTTC
CDR3: CASRAGTAPVFVQFF
J: TRBJ2-1
V: TRBV12-3/TRBV12-4
D: TRBD1
length: 15
size: many

DNA: TGCAGTGCTAGATACGGAGTGGAGGTAGCGGCCTACGAGCAGTACTTC
CDR3: CSARYGVEVAAYEQYF
J: TRBJ2-7
V: TRBV20-1
D: NA
length: 16
size: many

DNA: TGTGCCAGCAGCTTAGAGAGGGTTTACAATGAGCAGTTCTTC
CDR3: CASSLERVYNEQFF
J: TRBJ2-1
V: TRBV7-2
D: NA
length: 14
size: few

DNA: TGTGCCAGCAGCTTAGCGCTTCTGGGGCGGCTTCACTACGAGCAGTACTTC
CDR3: CASSLALLGRLHYEQYF
J: TRBJ2-7
V: TRBV7-6
D: NA
length: 17
size: few

DNA: TGTGCCAGCAGTTACTCGAGCGGGGGTGGGAATGAGCAGTTCTTC
CDR3: CASSYSSGGGNEQFF
J: TRBJ2-1
V: TRBV6-5
D: TRBD2
length: 15
size: few

DNA: TGTGCCAGCAGCTTAGGGTGGAGCGATAGCAATCAGCCCCAGCATTTT
CDR3: CASSLGWSDSNQPQHF
J: TRBJ1-5
V: TRBV7-3
D: NA
length: 16
size: NA

DNA: TGTGCCAGCACCCGGGTAGGCGGGGAGCTGTTTTTT
CDR3: CASTRVGGELFF
J: TRBJ2-2
V: TRBV6-2/TRBV6-3
D: NA
length: 12
size: NA

DNA: TGCGCCAGCAGCCAAGCGGCAGGGGCAAGGGCAGATACGCAGTATTTT
CDR3: CASSQAAGARADTQYF
J: TRBJ2-3
V: TRBV4-3
D: NA
length: 16
size: few

DNA: TGTGCCAGCAGCCCCAACAGGGGGTTTTCTGGCTACACCTTC
CDR3: CASSPNRGFSGYTF
J: TRBJ1-2
V: TRBV7-8
D: TRBD1
length: 14
size: NA

DNA: TGTGCCAGCAGTGAAGTGAGAGGGAACAATCAGCCCCAGCATTTT
CDR3: CASSEVRGNNQPQHF
J: TRBJ1-5
V: TRBV2
D: NA
length: 15
size: NA

DNA: TGTGCCAGCAGTTCCTCAGACAGGGCGACCTACGAGCAGTACTTC
CDR3: CASSSSDRATYEQYF
J: TRBJ2-7
V: TRBV12-3/TRBV12-4
D: TRBD1
length: 15
size: few

DNA: TGTGCCAGCAGCCAAGGGGTTTACTACGAGCAGTACTTC
CDR3: CASSQGVYYEQYF
J: TRBJ2-7
V: TRBV4-2
D: NA
length: 13
size: NA

DNA: TGCGCCAGCAGCCAAGATGTAGCGGGAGGGATCTCCTACGAGCAGTACTTC
CDR3: CASSQDVAGGISYEQYF
J: TRBJ2-7
V: TRBV4-3
D: TRBD2
length: 17
size: few